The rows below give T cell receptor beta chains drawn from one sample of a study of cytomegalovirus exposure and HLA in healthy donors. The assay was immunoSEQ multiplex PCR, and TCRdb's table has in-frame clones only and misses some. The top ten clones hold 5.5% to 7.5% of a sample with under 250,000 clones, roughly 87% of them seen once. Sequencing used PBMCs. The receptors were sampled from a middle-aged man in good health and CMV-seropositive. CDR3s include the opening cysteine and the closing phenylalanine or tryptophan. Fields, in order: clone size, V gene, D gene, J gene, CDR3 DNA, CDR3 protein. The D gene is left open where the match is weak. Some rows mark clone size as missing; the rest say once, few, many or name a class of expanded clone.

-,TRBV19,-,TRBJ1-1,TGTGCCAGTAGTCCGGGACAACGCACTGAAGCTTTCTTT,CASSPGQRTEAFF
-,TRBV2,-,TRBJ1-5,TGTGCCAGCAGTGAAGCCGGGTATAGCAATCAGCCCCAGCATTTT,CASSEAGYSNQPQHF
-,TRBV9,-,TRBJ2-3,TGTGCCAGCAGCGTAGCCCCCCCGAGGTCGGATACGCAGTATTTT,CASSVAPPRSDTQYF
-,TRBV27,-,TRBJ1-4,TGTGCCAGCAGTTTTACGGGAGAAAAACTGTTTTTT,CASSFTGEKLFF
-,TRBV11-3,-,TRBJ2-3,TGTGCCAGCAGCCACGGGACTTACCACACAGATACGCAGTATTTT,CASSHGTYHTDTQYF
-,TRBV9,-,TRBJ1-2,TGTGCCAGCAGCGCCTTCTATGGCTACACCTTC,CASSAFYGYTF
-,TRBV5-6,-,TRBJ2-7,TGTGCCAGCAGCTTGGAAGGGGCAGGACACGAGCAGTACTTC,CASSLEGAGHEQYF
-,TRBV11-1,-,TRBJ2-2,TGTGCCAGCAGTCCGCTCTTGGGGAGTTTGGGCACCGGGGAGCTGTTTTTT,CASSPLLGSLGTGELFF
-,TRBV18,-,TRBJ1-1,TGTGCCAGCTCCTACGAGACTACTGAAGCTTTCTTT,CASSYETTEAFF
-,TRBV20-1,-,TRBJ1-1,TGCAGTGCTGTACAGGGAGATGAAGCTTTCTTT,CSAVQGDEAFF
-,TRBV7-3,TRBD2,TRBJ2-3,TGTGCCAGCAGCTCCGGGACTAGCGGATACACAGATACGCAGTATTTT,CASSSGTSGYTDTQYF
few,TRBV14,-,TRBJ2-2,TGTGCCAGCAGCCCCCGTCCGAACACCGGGGAGCTGTTTTTT,CASSPRPNTGELFF
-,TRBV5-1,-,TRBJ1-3,TGCGCCAGCAGCTTAATGACAGCAAACTCTGGAAACACCATATATTTT,CASSLMTANSGNTIYF
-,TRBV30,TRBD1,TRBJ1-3,TGTGCCTGGGAAGGCGGTACAGGGGATAAAGGAAACACCATATATTTT,CAWEGGTGDKGNTIYF
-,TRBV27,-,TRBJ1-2,TGTGCCAGCAGTTTTGGCCCCGCTCATGGCTACACCTTC,CASSFGPAHGYTF
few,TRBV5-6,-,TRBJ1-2,TGTGCCAGCAGGACCTTTAGGAGTGCCGATGGCTACACCTTC,CASRTFRSADGYTF